This entry describes one T cell receptor beta chain. This sample is part of a study of blood T cell repertoires in COVID-19. In the study overall: The United States, Italy and Spain were the sources of the acute and convalescent COVID-19 samples. The analysed material was cDNA or gDNA that came from T cells, B-cell-depleted T cells, or PBMCs.

Adults between about 18 and 89 years of age took part from 20 to 25 US areas. Germline assignment: CDR1 SGHRS and CDR2 YFSETQ. The CDR3 covers 14 residues. Trimming cost V 2 bases and J 1 base, with 9 bases left between them. Authors' analysis steps: Amplified reference gene primers provided the basis for estimating nucleated cell counts. Measured with immunoSEQ multiplex PCR; TCRdb has only the in-frame clones, and not every one. V and J calls and clone size are those listed in that table; D and trimming were worked out from the DNA. The table lists about 300,000 clones, about nine tenths of them singletons.

Material: PBMCs or T cells enriched from blood (not recorded which). The chain couples TRBV5-1 to TRBJ1-1, with D unclear. The sequence came from a man under 40 who had recovered from COVID-19. The CDR3 loop is CASSFLYRNTEAFF. The CDR3 DNA follows: TGCGCCAGCAGCTTTTTATACAGGAACACTGAAGCTTTCTTT.